The 20 T cell receptor beta chains below all came from one sample that was sequenced in a study of beta chain features in type 1 diabetes. Overall study results and limits: Moderate yet significant TCRB CDR3 shortening was seen in Type 1 diabetes patients in all four CD4+ subsets.

Expressed TCRB transcripts were sequenced, since all the RNA that had been isolated was reverse transcribed. Here immunoSEQ multiplex PCR was the method, and the copy in TCRdb shows in-frame clones only, minus some. The sample has 600,000 to 700,000 clones; around 12% are singletons. No antigen has been identified for these receptors. The sequenced material came from naive CD4+ T cells from blood. Receptors were obtained from a man aged 25-45 years with type 1 diabetes.

The rearrangement uses TRBV13 and TRBJ2-2, with 9 nucleotides matching TRBD2. CDR1 is PRHDT, CDR2 FYEKMQ, per germline (reference sequence). The length of the CDR3 is 17 residues. Losses at the gene ends were 3 bases for V and 6 bases for J; bases not matched to a gene: 11. The CDR3 sequence is CASSLYPGLANPGELFF. The CDR3 DNA sequence: TGTGCCAGCAGCTTGTATCCGGGACTAGCTAATCCCGGGGAGCTGTTTTTT. Full variable domain (missing parts from reference TRBV13 and TRBJ2-2): AAGVIQSPRHLIKEKRETATLKCYPIPRHDTVYWYQQGPGQDPQFLISFYEKMQSDKGSIPDRFSAQQFSDYHSELNMSSLELGDSALYFCASSLYPGLANPGELFFGEGSRLTVL.

The J gene is TRBJ1-2, the V gene TRBV7-9; D unresolved. Trimming stripped 3 bases from V and 3 bases from J, with 5 bases between. Germline V gives CDR1 SEHNR, CDR2 FQNEAQ (reference sequence). The CDR3 length is 12 residues. This CDR3 reads CASSFSYYGYTF. The DNA of the CDR3 is TGTGCCAGCAGCTTTTCCTACTATGGCTACACCTTC.

As to this clone: The same CDR3 is also encoded by other DNA sequences in this sample. This chain links TRBV2 with TRBJ2-7, with D perhaps given as TRBD1 or TRBD2 (6 bases each). The germline V gene encodes CDR1 SNHLY and CDR2 FYNNEI. The CDR3 extends over 12 amino acids. Trimming left V 6 bases short and J 4 bases short, with 10 bases between. The CDR3 DNA follows: TGTGCCAGCAGAGGAGGGGGATACGAGCAGTACTTC. Protein product: CASRGGGYEQYF. The entire variable domain, with the rest obtained from reference TRBV2 and TRBJ2-7, is as follows: EPEVTQTPSHQVTQMGQEVILRCVPISNHLYFYWYRQILGQKVEFLVSFYNNEISEKSEIFDDQFSVERPDGSNFTLKIRSTKLEDSAMYFCASRGGGYEQYFGPGTRLTVT.

This clone was seen only a few times. V gene TRBV20-1 combines with J gene TRBJ2-3; D call uncertain. Trimming shortened V by 0 bases and J by 6 bases, and 4 bases separated the two germline ends. This CDR3 has 11 amino acids. The germline gives CDR1 DFQATT, CDR2 SNEGSKA (reference sequence). For the CDR3, the DNA is TGCAGTGCTAGAGATCATGATACGCAGTATTTT. This gives the protein CSARDHDTQYF.

This rearrangement joins TRBV4-3 to TRBJ2-7; weak D call: TRBD1 (5 bases). Trimming cost V 0 bases and J 6 bases, with 15 bases left between them. The germline V gene encodes CDR1 LGHNA and CDR2 YSLEER. There are 15 residues in the CDR3. CDR3 DNA sequence: TGCGCCAGCAGCCAAGATTACGCAGGGCTACGCGAGCAGTACTTC. It yields the protein CASSQDYAGLREQYF.

This clone has a handful of counts. V and J are TRBV28 and TRBJ1-5; 8 bases fit TRBD1. The CDR3 sequence is 14 residues long. Germline CDR1 MDHEN, CDR2 SYDVKM. Trimming at V came to 10 bases and at J to 5 bases, leaving 10 bases not matched to a gene. CDR3: CATTGGRDHQPQHF. In DNA, the CDR3 is TGTGCCACCACAGGGGGAAGGGATCATCAGCCCCAGCATTTT.

The chain is built from TRBV30 and TRBJ1-2; D possibly corresponds to TRBD1 (5 bases). Looked up from germline, CDR1 is GTSNPN and CDR2 is SVGIG (reference sequence). This CDR3 is 15 amino acids long. Trimming left V 0 bases short and J 4 bases short, with 15 bases between. The CDR3 loop is CAWSVAGRAFYGYTF. CDR3 sequence (DNA): TGTGCCTGGAGTGTAGCGGGCAGGGCTTTCTATGGCTACACCTTC.

This rearrangement joins TRBV4-3 to TRBJ2-1; D might be TRBD1 or TRBD2, each matching 6 bases. Trimming shortened V by 0 bases and J by 0 bases, and 12 bases separated the two germline ends. CDR1 is LGHNA, CDR2 YSLEER, per germline. The CDR3 is 17 amino acids. CDR3 bases: TGCGCCAGCAGCCAAGATACGGGGGCCTACTCCTACAATGAGCAGTTCTTC. Protein product: CASSQDTGAYSYNEQFF.

CDR3 residues: CASSTWERTDTQYF. CDR3 nucleotides: TGTGCCAGCAGCACCTGGGAGCGCACAGATACGCAGTATTTT. The chain has TRBV7-9 and TRBJ2-3, with a tentative D call TRBD2 (5 bases). The V gene lost 5 bases and the J gene lost 1 base, with 10 bases spanning the gap. From germline, CDR1 is SEHNR and CDR2 FQNEAQ (reference sequence). The CDR3 consists of 14 residues.

This clone was observed a handful of times. The chain couples TRBV7-9 to TRBJ1-1, with D possibly being TRBD1 (5 bases). The CDR3 length is 14 residues. Germline CDR1 SEHNR, CDR2 FQNEAQ (reference sequence). V was shortened by 4 bases and J by 0 bases, with 9 bases between the two germline ends. The CDR3, as DNA: TGTGCCAGCAGCTCTCGACAGATGAACACTGAAGCTTTCTTT. Translation: CASSSRQMNTEAFF.

The chain joins TRBV2 to TRBJ2-1; 8 bases are shared with TRBD2. CDR3 size: 17 residues. CDR1 and CDR2 from the germline V gene are SNHLY and FYNNEI. The V gene end was trimmed by 6 bases and the J gene end by 2 bases; junction bases not matched to a gene: 12. CDR3 amino acids: CASRTHFGGGTYNEQFF. CDR3 sequence (DNA): TGTGCCAGCAGAACTCACTTCGGCGGGGGGACCTACAATGAGCAGTTCTTC. Supplemented by reference TRBV2 and TRBJ2-1, the full variable domain reads EPEVTQTPSHQVTQMGQEVILRCVPISNHLYFYWYRQILGQKVEFLVSFYNNEISEKSEIFDDQFSVERPDGSNFTLKIRSTKLEDSAMYFCASRTHFGGGTYNEQFFGPGTRLTVL.

The sample holds a few counts of this clone. The chain joins TRBV11-2 to TRBJ2-3, with D possibly being TRBD1 or TRBD2 (5 bases each). V lost 1 base and J lost 0, with 8 bases in between. The CDR3 is 15 amino acids. In germline, CDR1 is SGHAT, CDR2 FQNNGV. The CDR3 DNA follows: TGTGCCAGCAGCTTAGTAGGGGAGAGCACAGATACGCAGTATTTT. Encoded protein: CASSLVGESTDTQYF.

V gene TRBV29-1 combines with J gene TRBJ1-2; no definite D call. Per the germline V gene, CDR1 is SQVTM and CDR2 is ANQGSEA. Trimming cost V 3 bases and J 8 bases, with 13 bases left between them. The CDR3 extends over 12 amino acids. This CDR3 is CSVDPSSGGYTF. For the CDR3, the DNA is TGCAGCGTTGATCCGAGCTCCGGAGGCTACACCTTC.

A few counts support this clone. The V and J genes are TRBV27 and TRBJ2-7; no clear D. V lost 2 bases and J 7 bases, leaving 18 bases between the germline ends. The CDR3 extends over 15 amino acids. Germline assignment: CDR1 MNHEY and CDR2 SMNVEV (reference sequence). As DNA, the CDR3 is TGTGCCAGCAGTTTAGAAGGGATACAACAGCAAGAGCAGTACTTC. This translates into CASSLEGIQQQEQYF.

This clone was found a few times. The chain has TRBV7-9 and TRBJ1-3; D remains unclear. CDR3 size: 17 residues. The V gene's germline CDR1 is SEHNR and CDR2 FQNEAQ (reference sequence). V lost 4 bases, J lost 1 base, and 17 bases lay in between. The CDR3 is CASSSRPNHQSGNTIYF. The CDR3 nucleotides are TGTGCCAGCAGCTCGCGACCGAATCATCAATCTGGAAACACCATATATTTT. The full variable domain, in which reference TRBV7-9 and TRBJ1-3 provide the parts outside the CDR3, is DTGVSQNPRHKITKRGQNVTFRCDPISEHNRLYWYRQTLGQGPEFLTYFQNEAQLEKSRLLSDRFSAERPKGSFSTLEIQRTEQGDSAMYLCASSSRPNHQSGNTIYFGEGSWLTVV.

This clone was counted between two and nine times. V usage is TRBV5-1 and J usage is TRBJ2-2; TRBD2 agrees at 7 bases. The CDR3 contains 16 residues. After removal of 2 bases from V and 5 bases from J, the junction contained 9 bases not matched to a gene. Germline assignment: CDR1 SGHRS and CDR2 YFSETQ. CDR3 bases: TGCGCCAGCAGCTTAGACAAGGGACTACTGACCGGGGAGCTGTTTTTT. Its translation is CASSLDKGLLTGELFF.

The chain employs TRBV7-9 and TRBJ2-5; 8 bases fit TRBD2. From germline, CDR1 is SEHNR and CDR2 FQNEAQ (reference sequence). V was pared by 5 bases and J by 1 base, with 9 bases of the junction left unmatched. The CDR3 is made up of 16 amino acids. CDR3 residues: CASSPPGGTSQETQYF. The CDR3 DNA follows: TGTGCCAGCAGCCCTCCCGGCGGGACTAGCCAAGAGACCCAGTACTTC.

This clone was detected only a few times. The CDR3 DNA reads as TGTGCCAGCAGCCAAGGGTTAGGGTCTAACTATGGCTACACCTTC. This codes for CASSQGLGSNYGYTF. The rearrangement uses TRBV14 and TRBJ1-2; D unclear. The CDR3 runs 15 residues. V dropped 1 base and J dropped 0 bases, with 9 bases sitting between them. CDR1 and CDR2 (germline): SGHDN, FVKESK.

The V gene is TRBV11-3, the J gene TRBJ2-5, with D perhaps matching TRBD2 (5 bases). The V end was cut by 1 base, the J end by 7 bases, with 13 bases between. This CDR3 has 14 amino acids. From germline, CDR1 is SGHNT and CDR2 YENEEA. As DNA, the CDR3 is TGTGCCAGCAGCTTAGTGGCGGGCATGGGGACCCAGTACTTC. Its translation is CASSLVAGMGTQYF.

V and J are TRBV9 and TRBJ2-5, with 7 bases matching TRBD1. In germline, CDR1 is SGDLS, CDR2 YYNGEE. This CDR3 contains 14 residues. Trimming took 3 bases from V and 1 from J; bases not matched to a gene: 3. The CDR3 loop is CASSDRGLQETQYF. DNA of the CDR3: TGTGCCAGCAGCGACAGGGGCCTCCAAGAGACCCAGTACTTC.